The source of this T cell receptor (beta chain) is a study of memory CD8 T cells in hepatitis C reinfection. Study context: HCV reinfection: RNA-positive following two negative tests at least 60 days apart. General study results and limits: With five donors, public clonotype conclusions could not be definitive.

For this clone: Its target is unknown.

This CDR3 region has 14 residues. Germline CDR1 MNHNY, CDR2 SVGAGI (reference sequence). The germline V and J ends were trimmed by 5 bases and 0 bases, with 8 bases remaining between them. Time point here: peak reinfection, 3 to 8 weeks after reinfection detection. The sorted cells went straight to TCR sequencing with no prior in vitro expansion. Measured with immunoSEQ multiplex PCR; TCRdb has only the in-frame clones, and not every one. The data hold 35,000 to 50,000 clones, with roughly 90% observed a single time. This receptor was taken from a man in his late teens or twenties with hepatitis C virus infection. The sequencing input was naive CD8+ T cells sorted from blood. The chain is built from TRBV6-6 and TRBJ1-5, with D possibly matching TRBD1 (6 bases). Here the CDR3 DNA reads TGTGCCAGCAGTCTAGGGGGTAGCAATCAGCCCCAGCATTTT. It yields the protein CASSLGGSNQPQHF.